This TCR beta chain was identified during a study of blood T cell repertoires in COVID-19. Study-wide context: Sources were T cells, B-cell-depleted T cells, or PBMCs; the material itself was cDNA or gDNA.

With 2 bases removed from V and 2 bases from J, the gap between germline ends came to 16 bases. Germline lookup yields CDR1 MNHNS and CDR2 SASEGT. The CDR3 runs to 17 residues. Participant ages covered about 18 to 89 years across about 22 US areas. Cohort 3 recovered donors had two negative PCRs, clearance, or symptom resolution. The repertoire was sequenced with immunoSEQ multiplex PCR; TCRdb's copy has only in-frame clones and lacks some. The top ten clones hold 0.9% to 1.5% of a sample with about 380,000 clones, around 90% of them seen once. The sequencing sample was made of PBMCs or T cells enriched from blood (not recorded which). The chain combines TRBV6-1 with TRBJ2-1; D possibly corresponds to TRBD2 (6 bases). The origin of this receptor is a woman aged 18-35 years who had recovered from COVID-19. The CDR3 DNA follows: TGTGCCAGCAGTGAAAAAAGGGGAGGTGCCCCCTACAATGAGCAGTTCTTC. It translates to CASSEKRGGAPYNEQFF.